The 21 T cell receptor beta chains reported below all come from one sample, sequenced in a study of PD-L1 blockade in urothelial cancer. The assay was immunoSEQ multiplex PCR, and TCRdb's table has in-frame clones only and misses some. The sample consists of some 24,000 clones, around 82% of them appearing once. Material: PBMCs, obtained around atezolizumab (anti-PD-L1) treatment. The receptors originated from a man aged 65 to 85 with urothelial cancer.

This chain joins TRBV11-2 and TRBJ2-5; 9 nucleotides align to TRBD2. The length of the CDR3 is 15 residues. V lost 5 bases to trimming and J lost 4 bases; unmatched junction nucleotides: 8. Per germline, CDR1 SGHAT and CDR2 FQNNGV. This chain's CDR3 is CASSKFLAGAETQYF. CDR3 sequence (DNA): TGTGCCAGCAGCAAATTTTTAGCGGGAGCAGAGACCCAGTACTTC.

The chain is built from TRBV6-1 and TRBJ2-7, with 10 positions matching TRBD1. Germline CDR1 and CDR2: MNHNS and SASEGT. Trimming took 2 bases from V and 5 from J; bases not matched to a gene: 3. The CDR3 is 14 residues long. CDR3 loop: CASSEWGTGDEQYF. For the CDR3, the DNA is TGTGCCAGCAGTGAATGGGGGACAGGGGACGAGCAGTACTTC.

This clone has more than one count but fewer than ten. The chain links TRBV29-1 to TRBJ1-5; 7 bases match TRBD1. The CDR3 has 14 amino acids. CDR1 and CDR2 (germline): SQVTM, ANQGSEA. J lost 2 bases, V lost 6 bases, and 7 bases had no gene match. This CDR3 is CSVRQGWGNQPQHF. The DNA for the CDR3 is TGCAGCGTAAGACAGGGCTGGGGCAATCAGCCCCAGCATTTT.

This rearrangement joins TRBV5-5 to TRBJ1-2, with D possibly being TRBD1 (6 bases). CDR3 size: 16 residues. V lost 0 bases and J 8 bases, leaving 20 bases between the germline ends. CDR1 is SGHKS, CDR2 YYEKEE, per germline (reference sequence). The CDR3 DNA reads as TGTGCCAGCAGCTTGGAATACTTAGCAGGGGAAAGGGGCTACACCTTC. Protein product: CASSLEYLAGERGYTF.

This sequence joins TRBV6-1 and TRBJ1-5; TRBD1 matches 7 bases. The CDR3 is made up of 13 amino acids. The V gene's germline CDR1 is MNHNS and CDR2 SASEGT. V dropped 1 base and J dropped 6; count of bases not matched to a gene: 0. This chain's CDR3 is CASSEEGAQPQHF. CDR3 nucleotides: TGTGCCAGCAGTGAAGAGGGGGCTCAGCCCCAGCATTTT.

The rearrangement joins TRBV6-5 to TRBJ2-3; TRBD2 is a possible D gene (5 bases). The germline V gene encodes CDR1 MNHEY and CDR2 SVGAGI. Trimming took off 6 bases at V and 5 bases at J, with 9 bases between the two ends. There are 12 residues in the CDR3. CDR3 in DNA: TGTGCCAGCAGCAGGACTCTAGATACGCAGTATTTT. It yields the protein CASSRTLDTQYF.

The chain uses TRBV18 and TRBJ2-1, with 9 bases aligning to TRBD1. Germline CDR1 and CDR2: KGHSH and LQKENI. Unmatched junction bases numbered 8, after V lost 3 bases and J lost 8 bases. CDR3 length equals 15 residues. The CDR3 nucleotides read TGTGCCAGCTCACCCCTACCGGGACAGGGCCATGAGCAGTTCTTC. This translates into CASSPLPGQGHEQFF.

The CDR3 nucleotides read TGTGCCAGCGGGGGACAGGGAGAGACCCAGTACTTC. This codes for CASGGQGETQYF. The chain is built from TRBV2 and TRBJ2-5, with 9 positions matching TRBD1. This CDR3 region has 12 residues. The junction had 2 bases not matched to a gene; V was cut back by 8 bases and J by 4 bases. The germline V gene encodes CDR1 SNHLY and CDR2 FYNNEI. The complete variable domain, with remaining parts taken from reference TRBV2 and TRBJ2-5, reads EPEVTQTPSHQVTQMGQEVILRCVPISNHLYFYWYRQILGQKVEFLVSFYNNEISEKSEIFDDQFSVERPDGSNFTLKIRSTKLEDSAMYFCASGGQGETQYFGPGTRLLVL.

The chain recombines TRBV5-1 with TRBJ2-7, with TRBD2 as a possible D gene (5 bases). This CDR3 is 13 amino acids long. From germline, CDR1 is SGHRS and CDR2 YFSETQ. With 0 bases removed from V and 2 bases from J, the gap between germline ends came to 6 bases. The CDR3 here is CASSLDGAYEQYF. The CDR3 coding sequence is TGCGCCAGCAGCTTGGACGGGGCCTACGAGCAGTACTTC.

The chain employs TRBV28 and TRBJ2-4; 7 nucleotides line up with TRBD1. The CDR3 has 20 amino acids. Germline V gene data show CDR1 as MDHEN and CDR2 as SYDVKM. V dropped 3 bases and J dropped 0; count of bases not matched to a gene: 17. Written as DNA, the CDR3 is TGTGCCAGCAGTTTCTTAAGGGGACAGATGCCCTATTTAGCCAAAAACATTCAGTACTTC. Translation: CASSFLRGQMPYLAKNIQYF.

This chain connects TRBV27 to TRBJ2-7; the D gene is possibly TRBD2 (7 bases). Germline assignment: CDR1 MNHEY and CDR2 SMNVEV (reference sequence). The germline V and J ends were trimmed by 6 bases and 4 bases, with 16 bases remaining between them. The CDR3 has 14 residues. The CDR3 reads CASRMRGGAYEQYF. The CDR3 bases are TGTGCCAGCAGGATGAGGGGGGGGGCTTACGAGCAGTACTTC.

The chain couples TRBV23-1 to TRBJ2-1; a possible D gene is TRBD2 (5 bases). TRBV23-1 is noted as an ORF with a role that remains uncertain. The CDR3 is 14 amino acids. Trimming removed 4 bases from V and 0 bases from J, with 7 bases in between. CDR3 sequence (DNA): TGCGCCAGCAGTCGGGAGAACTCCTACAATGAGCAGTTCTTC. The encoded protein is CASSRENSYNEQFF.

The CDR3 nucleotides are TGTGCCAGCAGCTTAAGACAGGCCGAGGGCAATCAGCCCCAGCATTTT. Its protein product is CASSLRQAEGNQPQHF. The J gene is TRBJ1-5, the V gene TRBV7-8; a possible D gene is TRBD1 (6 bases). This CDR3 is built from 16 residues. CDR1 is SGHVS and CDR2 is FQNEAQ in the germline V gene. V shed 2 bases and J shed 2 bases, with 13 bases lying between them. The whole variable domain, filled in from reference TRBV7-8 and TRBJ1-5, reads GAGVSQSPRYKVAKRGQDVALRCDPISGHVSLFWYQQALGQGPEFLTYFQNEAQLDKSGLPSDRFFAERPEGSVSTLKIQRTQQEDSAVYLCASSLRQAEGNQPQHFGDGTRLSIL.

The CDR3 coding sequence is TGTGCCAGCAGCTTAGTACAGGGGCATGGCTACACCTTC. Its protein product is CASSLVQGHGYTF. The chain employs TRBV7-9 and TRBJ1-2; TRBD1 agrees at 7 bases. This CDR3 is built from 13 residues. Germline lookup yields CDR1 SEHNR and CDR2 FQNEAQ (reference sequence). With 1 base clipped from V and 6 bases from J, the junction kept 2 bases outside the gene matches.

The chain employs TRBV4-2 and TRBJ1-2; TRBD1 aligns across 11 bases. J gave up 4 bases and V 0 bases, and 4 bases lay outside the gene matches. The CDR3 length is 16 residues. The V gene's germline CDR1 is LGHNA and CDR2 YNFKEQ. The CDR3 DNA follows: TGTGCCAGCAGCCAAGAGTGGGACAGGGGGTCCTATGGCTACACCTTC. The encoded protein is CASSQEWDRGSYGYTF.

The chain uses TRBV7-3 and TRBJ2-2; D remains ambiguous. Germline CDR1 and CDR2: SGHTA and FQGTGA. The germline V and J ends were trimmed by 4 bases and 7 bases, with 7 bases remaining between them. This CDR3 spans 12 amino acids. The CDR3 spells CASSSVNGELFF. In DNA form, the CDR3 reads TGTGCCAGCAGCTCCGTTAACGGGGAGCTGTTTTTT.

The chain is built from TRBV18 and TRBJ2-5; D not resolved. The germline V and J ends were trimmed by 0 bases and 3 bases, with 8 bases remaining between them. The CDR3 consists of 14 residues. CDR1 and CDR2 (germline): KGHSH, LQKENI. The CDR3 DNA follows: TGTGCCAGCTCACCACCGGCGGCAGAAGAGACCCAGTACTTC. This translates into CASSPPAAEETQYF.

V gene TRBV6-4 combines with J gene TRBJ2-1, with a possible D match to TRBD2 (6 bases). V was cut by 0 bases and J by 2 bases, with 8 bases left in between. The germline CDR1 and CDR2 sequences are MRHNA and SNTAGT. The CDR3 loop spans 15 amino acids. CDR3 sequence (DNA): TGTGCCAGCAGTGACTCGGAGGGCCCCTACAATGAGCAGTTCTTC. This codes for CASSDSEGPYNEQFF.

The J gene is TRBJ2-1, the V gene TRBV11-3; TRBD2 is a possible D gene (5 bases). The CDR3 has 13 residues. Trimming took off 3 bases at V and 12 bases at J, with 15 bases between the two ends. Germline lookup yields CDR1 SGHNT and CDR2 YENEEA. In DNA form, the CDR3 reads TGTGCCAGCAGCTTTGAGGGATCACAAGGGCAGTTCTTC. The encoded protein is CASSFEGSQGQFF. Full variable domain (missing parts from reference TRBV11-3 and TRBJ2-1): EAGVVQSPRYKIIEKKQPVAFWCNPISGHNTLYWYLQNLGQGPELLIRYENEEAVDDSQLPKDRFSAERLKGVDSTLKIQPAELGDSAVYLCASSFEGSQGQFFGPGTRLTVL.

The genes are TRBV27 and TRBJ2-1; 7 nucleotides agree with TRBD1. The CDR3 has 14 amino acids. Trimming at V came to 7 bases and at J to 4 bases, leaving 7 bases not matched to a gene. Germline CDR1 is MNHEY and CDR2 is SMNVEV (reference sequence). CDR3 amino acids: CASTQGQPYNEQFF. In DNA form, the CDR3 reads TGTGCCAGCACCCAGGGACAGCCGTACAATGAGCAGTTCTTC.

This clone was found a few times. This chain joins TRBV5-1 and TRBJ2-5; 10 bases align to TRBD1. J lost 0 bases, V lost 2 bases, and 1 base had no gene match. Germline V gene lookup returns CDR1 SGHRS and CDR2 YFSETQ. This CDR3 has 15 residues. The CDR3 nucleotides read TGCGCCAGCAGCTTAGGGACAGGGGACCAAGAGACCCAGTACTTC. It yields the protein CASSLGTGDQETQYF.